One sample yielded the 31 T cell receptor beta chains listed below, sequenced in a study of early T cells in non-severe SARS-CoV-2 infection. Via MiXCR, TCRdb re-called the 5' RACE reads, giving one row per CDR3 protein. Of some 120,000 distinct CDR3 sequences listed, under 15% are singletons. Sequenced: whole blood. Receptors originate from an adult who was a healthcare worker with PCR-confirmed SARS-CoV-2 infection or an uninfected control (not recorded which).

The CDR3 sequence: CASSGLATPGDTQYF. The CDR3 DNA is TGTGCCAGCAGTGGGCTAGCCACGCCGGGGGATACGCAGTATTTT. The V gene is TRBV12-3 or TRBV12-4, the J gene TRBJ2-3, with D possibly being TRBD2 (5 bases). This CDR3 has 15 amino acids. The V end was cut by 5 bases, the J end by 6 bases, with 18 bases between.

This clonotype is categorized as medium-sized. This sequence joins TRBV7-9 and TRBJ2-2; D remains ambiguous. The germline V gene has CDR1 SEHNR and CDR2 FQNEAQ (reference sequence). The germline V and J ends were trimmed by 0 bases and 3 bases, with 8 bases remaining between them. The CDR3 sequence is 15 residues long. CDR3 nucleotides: TGTGCCAGCAGCTTAGCAAGGAGCTACACCGGGGAGCTGTTTTTT. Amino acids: CASSLARSYTGELFF.

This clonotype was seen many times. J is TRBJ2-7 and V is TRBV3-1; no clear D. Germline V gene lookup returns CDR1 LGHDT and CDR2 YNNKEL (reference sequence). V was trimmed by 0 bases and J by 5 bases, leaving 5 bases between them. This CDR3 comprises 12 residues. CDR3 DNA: TGTGCCAGCAGCCAAGAACGGGACGAGCAGTACTTC. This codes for CASSQERDEQYF.

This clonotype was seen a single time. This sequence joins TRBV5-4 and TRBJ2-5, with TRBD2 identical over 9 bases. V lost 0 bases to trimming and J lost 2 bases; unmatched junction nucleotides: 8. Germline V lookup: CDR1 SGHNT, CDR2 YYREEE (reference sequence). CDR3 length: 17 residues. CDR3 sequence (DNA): TGTGCCAGCAGCTTGGGTGCGGGGGGGCTAGGGCAAGAGACCCAGTACTTC. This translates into CASSLGAGGLGQETQYF.

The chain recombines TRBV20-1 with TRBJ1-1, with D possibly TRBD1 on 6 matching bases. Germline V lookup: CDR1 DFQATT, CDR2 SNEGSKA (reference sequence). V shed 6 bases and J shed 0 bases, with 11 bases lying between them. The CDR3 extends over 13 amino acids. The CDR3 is CSASQGMNTEAFF. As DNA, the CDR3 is TGCAGTGCCTCACAGGGAATGAACACTGAAGCTTTCTTT.

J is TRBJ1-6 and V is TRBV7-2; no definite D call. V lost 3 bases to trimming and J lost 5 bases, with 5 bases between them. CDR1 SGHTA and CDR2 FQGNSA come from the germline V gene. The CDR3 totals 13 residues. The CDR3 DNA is TGTGCCAGCAGCTTCCGTAATAATTCACCCCTCCACTTT. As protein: CASSFRNNSPLHF.

The CDR3 DNA sequence: TGTGCCAGCAGACAACTAGCGGGGTACAATGAGCAGTTCTTC. Encoded protein: CASRQLAGYNEQFF. The genes are TRBV11-2 and TRBJ2-1, with 10 bases that match TRBD2. The length of the CDR3 is 14 residues. Germline CDR1 and CDR2: SGHAT and FQNNGV. V lost 6 bases and J lost 4; bases outside the gene matches: 3. The whole variable domain, filled in from reference TRBV11-2 and TRBJ2-1, reads EAGVAQSPRYKIIEKRQSVAFWCNPISGHATLYWYQQILGQGPKLLIQFQNNGVVDDSQLPKDRFSAERLKGVDSTLKIQPAKLEDSAVYLCASRQLAGYNEQFFGPGTRLTVL.

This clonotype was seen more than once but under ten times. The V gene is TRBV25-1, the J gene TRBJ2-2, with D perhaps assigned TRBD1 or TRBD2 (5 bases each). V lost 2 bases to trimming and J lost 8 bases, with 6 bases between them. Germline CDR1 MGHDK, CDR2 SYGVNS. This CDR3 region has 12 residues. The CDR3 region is CASSEGGGELFF. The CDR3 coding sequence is TGTGCCAGCAGTGAAGGGGGAGGGGAGCTGTTTTTT.

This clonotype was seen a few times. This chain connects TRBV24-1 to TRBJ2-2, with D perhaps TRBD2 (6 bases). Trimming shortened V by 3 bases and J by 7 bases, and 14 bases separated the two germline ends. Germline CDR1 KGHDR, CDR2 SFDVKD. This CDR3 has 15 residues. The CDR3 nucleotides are TGTGCCACCAGTGATGACGGAGGGGAGGTCGGGGAGCTGTTTTTT. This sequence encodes CATSDDGGEVGELFF.

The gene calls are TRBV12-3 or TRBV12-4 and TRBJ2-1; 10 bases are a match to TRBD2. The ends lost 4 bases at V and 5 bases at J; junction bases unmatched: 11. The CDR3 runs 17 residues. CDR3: CASSSGQRGGLDNEQFF. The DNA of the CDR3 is TGTGCCAGCAGTTCAGGCCAGCGGGGGGGCCTGGACAATGAGCAGTTCTTC.

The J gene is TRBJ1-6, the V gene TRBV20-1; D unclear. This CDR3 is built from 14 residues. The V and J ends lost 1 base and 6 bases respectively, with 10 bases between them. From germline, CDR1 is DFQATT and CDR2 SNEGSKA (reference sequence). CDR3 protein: CSARVQQSNSPLHF. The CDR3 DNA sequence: TGCAGTGCTAGAGTGCAACAGAGTAATTCACCCCTCCACTTT.

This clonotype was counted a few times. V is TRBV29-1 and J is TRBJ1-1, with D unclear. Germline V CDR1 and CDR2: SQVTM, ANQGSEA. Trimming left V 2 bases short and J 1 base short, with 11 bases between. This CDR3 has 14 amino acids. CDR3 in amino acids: CSVEKGGSNTEAFF. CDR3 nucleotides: TGCAGCGTTGAAAAGGGAGGGTCGAACACTGAAGCTTTCTTT. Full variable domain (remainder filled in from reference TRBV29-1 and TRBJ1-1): SAVISQKPSRDICQRGTSLTIQCQVDSQVTMMFWYRQQPGQSLTLIATANQGSEATYESGFVIDKFPISRPNLTFSTLTVSNMSPEDSSIYLCSVEKGGSNTEAFFGQGTRLTVV.

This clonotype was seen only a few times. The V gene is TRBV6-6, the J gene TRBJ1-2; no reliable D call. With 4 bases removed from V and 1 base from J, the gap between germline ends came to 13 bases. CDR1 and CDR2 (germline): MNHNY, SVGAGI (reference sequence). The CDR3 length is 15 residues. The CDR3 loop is CASSSNRKLNYGYTF. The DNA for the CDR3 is TGTGCCAGCAGTTCAAACAGAAAACTTAACTATGGCTACACCTTC.

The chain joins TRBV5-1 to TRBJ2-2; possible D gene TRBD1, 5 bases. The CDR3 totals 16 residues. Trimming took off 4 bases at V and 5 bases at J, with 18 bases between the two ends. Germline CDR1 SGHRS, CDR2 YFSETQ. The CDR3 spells CASSLQPKGATGELFF. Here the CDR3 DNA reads TGCGCCAGCAGCCTTCAACCCAAAGGGGCGACCGGGGAGCTGTTTTTT.

DNA of the CDR3: TGTGCCAGCAGCGGGGGGACTGCGAAAGAGACCCAGTACTTC. Encoded protein: CASSGGTAKETQYF. The gene calls are TRBV9 and TRBJ2-5, with D possibly TRBD2 on 6 matching bases. Germline V gene data show CDR1 as SGDLS and CDR2 as YYNGEE. V lost 3 bases, J lost 3 bases, and 12 bases lay in between. There are 14 residues in the CDR3.

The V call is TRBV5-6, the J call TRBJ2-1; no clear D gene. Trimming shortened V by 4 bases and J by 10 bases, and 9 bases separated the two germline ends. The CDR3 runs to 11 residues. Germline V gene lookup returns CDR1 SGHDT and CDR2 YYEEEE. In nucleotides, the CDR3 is TGTGCCAGCAGCAAGGCATCCGAGCAGTTCTTC. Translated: CASSKASEQFF. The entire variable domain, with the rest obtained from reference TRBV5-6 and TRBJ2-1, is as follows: DAGVTQSPTHLIKTRGQQVTLRCSPKSGHDTVSWYQQALGQGPQFIFQYYEEEERQRGNFPDRFSGHQFPNYSSELNVNALLLGDSALYLCASSKASEQFFGPGTRLTVL.

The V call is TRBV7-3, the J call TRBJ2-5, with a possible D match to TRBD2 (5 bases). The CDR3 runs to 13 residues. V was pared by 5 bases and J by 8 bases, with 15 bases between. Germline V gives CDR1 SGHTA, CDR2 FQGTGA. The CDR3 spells CASSLSDRDTQYF. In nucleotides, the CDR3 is TGTGCCAGCAGCCTCTCCGACCGGGATACCCAGTACTTC. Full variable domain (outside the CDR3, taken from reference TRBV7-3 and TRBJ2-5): GAGVSQTPSNKVTEKGKYVELRCDPISGHTALYWYRQSLGQGPEFLIYFQGTGAADDSGLPNDRFFAVRPEGSVSTLKIQRTERGDSAVYLCASSLSDRDTQYFGPGTRLLVL.

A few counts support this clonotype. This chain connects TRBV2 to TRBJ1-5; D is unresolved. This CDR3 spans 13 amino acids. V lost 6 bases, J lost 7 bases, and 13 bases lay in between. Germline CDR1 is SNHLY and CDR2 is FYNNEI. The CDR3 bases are TGTGCCAGCAGGTCGACAAAGGAACAGCCCCAGCATTTT. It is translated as CASRSTKEQPQHF.

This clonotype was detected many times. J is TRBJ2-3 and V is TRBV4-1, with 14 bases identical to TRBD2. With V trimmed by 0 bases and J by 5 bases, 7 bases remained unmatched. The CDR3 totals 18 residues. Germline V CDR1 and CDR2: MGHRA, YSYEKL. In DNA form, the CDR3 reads TGCGCCAGCAGCCAAGACCCCAGACTAGCGGGGGGGCGAGATACGCAGTATTTT. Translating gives CASSQDPRLAGGRDTQYF.

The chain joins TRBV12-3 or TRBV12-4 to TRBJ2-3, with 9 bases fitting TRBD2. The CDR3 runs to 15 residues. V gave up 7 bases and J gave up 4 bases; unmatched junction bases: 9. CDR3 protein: CASKHRGGGADTQYF. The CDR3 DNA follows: TGTGCCAGCAAGCACCGGGGCGGGGGGGCAGATACGCAGTATTTT.

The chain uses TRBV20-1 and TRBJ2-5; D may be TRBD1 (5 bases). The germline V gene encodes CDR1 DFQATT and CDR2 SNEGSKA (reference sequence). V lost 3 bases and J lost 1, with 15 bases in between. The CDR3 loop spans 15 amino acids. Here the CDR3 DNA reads TGCAGTGCTAGGCCCCTCGGACACCCCCAAGAGACCCAGTACTTC. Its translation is CSARPLGHPQETQYF.

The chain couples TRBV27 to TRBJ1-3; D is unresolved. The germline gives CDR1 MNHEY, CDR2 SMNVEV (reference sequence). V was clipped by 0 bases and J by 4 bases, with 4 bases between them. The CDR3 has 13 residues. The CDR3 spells CASSLSMGNTIYF. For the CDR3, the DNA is TGTGCCAGCAGTTTATCGATGGGAAACACCATATATTTT.

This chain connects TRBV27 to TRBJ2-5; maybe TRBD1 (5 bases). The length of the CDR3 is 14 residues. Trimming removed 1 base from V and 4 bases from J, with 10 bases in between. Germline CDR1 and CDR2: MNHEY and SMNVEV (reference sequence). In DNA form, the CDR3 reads TGTGCCAGCAGTTTATTAGGAACAGGAGAGACCCAGTACTTC. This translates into CASSLLGTGETQYF.

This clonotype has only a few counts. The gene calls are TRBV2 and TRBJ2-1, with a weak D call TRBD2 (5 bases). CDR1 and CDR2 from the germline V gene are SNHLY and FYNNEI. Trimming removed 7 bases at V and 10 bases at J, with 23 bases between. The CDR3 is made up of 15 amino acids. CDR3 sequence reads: CASTFQPSRLGEQFF. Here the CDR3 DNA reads TGTGCCAGCACCTTTCAGCCTAGCAGATTAGGGGAGCAGTTCTTC. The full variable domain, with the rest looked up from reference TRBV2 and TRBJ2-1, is EPEVTQTPSHQVTQMGQEVILRCVPISNHLYFYWYRQILGQKVEFLVSFYNNEISEKSEIFDDQFSVERPDGSNFTLKIRSTKLEDSAMYFCASTFQPSRLGEQFFGPGTRLTVL.

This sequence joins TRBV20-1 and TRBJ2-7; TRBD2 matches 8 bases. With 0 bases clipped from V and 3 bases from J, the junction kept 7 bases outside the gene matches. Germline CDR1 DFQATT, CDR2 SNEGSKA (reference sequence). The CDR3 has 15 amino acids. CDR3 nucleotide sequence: TGCAGTGCTAGAGATCTGGGTAGCGGGGTCTACGAGCAGTACTTC. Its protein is CSARDLGSGVYEQYF.

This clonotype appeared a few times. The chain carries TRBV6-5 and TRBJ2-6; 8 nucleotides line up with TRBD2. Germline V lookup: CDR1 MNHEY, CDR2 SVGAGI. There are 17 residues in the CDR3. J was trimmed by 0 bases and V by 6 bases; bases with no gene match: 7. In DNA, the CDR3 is TGTGCCAGCAGGAGCGGGGGCCTGAGCTCTGGGGCCAACGTCCTGACTTTC. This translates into CASRSGGLSSGANVLTF.

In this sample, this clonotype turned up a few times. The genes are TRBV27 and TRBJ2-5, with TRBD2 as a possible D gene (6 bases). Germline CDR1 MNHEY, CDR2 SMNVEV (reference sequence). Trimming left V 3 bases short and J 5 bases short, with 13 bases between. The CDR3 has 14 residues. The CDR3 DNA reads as TGTGCCAGCAGTTTGGCGGGACTCGGGGAGACCCAGTACTTC. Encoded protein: CASSLAGLGETQYF.

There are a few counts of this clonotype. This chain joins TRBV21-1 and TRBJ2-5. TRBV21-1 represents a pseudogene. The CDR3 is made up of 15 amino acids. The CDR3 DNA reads TGTGCCAGCAGCAAACTCAACTGGAGCCAAGAGACCCAGTACTTC. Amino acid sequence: CASSKLNWSQETQYF.

The CDR3 nucleotides read TGTGCCAGCAGCCAAGTGGCCCGCTTGGAGGGAAACACCATATATTTT. Translated, it gives CASSQVARLEGNTIYF. The chain has TRBV3-1 and TRBJ1-3; D is unresolved. Germline lookup yields CDR1 LGHDT and CDR2 YNNKEL (reference sequence). V lost 1 base to trimming and J lost 4 bases, with 14 bases between them. This CDR3 comprises 16 residues.

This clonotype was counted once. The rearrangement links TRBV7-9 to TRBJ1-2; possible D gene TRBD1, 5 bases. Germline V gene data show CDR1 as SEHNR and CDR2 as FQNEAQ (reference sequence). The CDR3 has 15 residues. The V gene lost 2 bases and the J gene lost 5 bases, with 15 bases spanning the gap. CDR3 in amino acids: CASSLQGVSPYGYTF. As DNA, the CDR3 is TGTGCCAGCAGCTTACAGGGCGTCTCCCCTTATGGCTACACCTTC.

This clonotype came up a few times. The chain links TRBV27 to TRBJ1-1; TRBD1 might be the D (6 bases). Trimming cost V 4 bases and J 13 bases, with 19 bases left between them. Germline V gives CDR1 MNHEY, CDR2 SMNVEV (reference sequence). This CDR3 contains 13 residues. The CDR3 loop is CASSSARGAKGFF. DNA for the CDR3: TGTGCCAGCAGTTCGGCGAGGGGGGCGAAGGGTTTCTTT.